The TCR beta chain described here comes from a study of blood T cell repertoires in COVID-19. Assay used: immunoSEQ multiplex PCR; TCRdb lists only in-frame clones, some missing. The table includes about 140,000 clones, around 82% detected once. From germline, CDR1 is GTSNPN and CDR2 SVGIG (reference sequence). The V end was cut by 0 bases, the J end by 3 bases, with 17 bases between. The CDR3 length is 16 residues. The TCR comes from a man in his forties with acute COVID-19. The genes are TRBV30 and TRBJ2-5, with D possibly matching TRBD2 (5 bases). Sequenced: PBMCs or T cells enriched from blood (not recorded which). CDR3 loop: CAWSVTRGSTKETQYF. CDR3 coding DNA: TGTGCCTGGAGTGTCACTCGAGGGTCCACCAAAGAGACCCAGTACTTC.